A selection of T cell receptor beta chains follows, all from one sample in a study of shared clonotypes between healthy human individuals. The table came from immunoSEQ multiplex PCR; TCRdb's copy has only in-frame clones and leaves some out. The sample carries around 2,000,000 clones, 85% to 95% recorded once. Sequenced sample: naive CD4+ T cells sorted from blood. The source is a man aged 18 to 35 in good health. Each CDR3 is given with its conserved first and last residue. A D gene is named only where the DNA matches it firmly. Not all rows give a size; the values are once, few, many and, for expanded clones, a class.

V	D	size	J	CDR3	DNA
TRBV28	-	-	TRBJ1-1	CASREGGWTEAFF	TGTGCCAGCAGGGAGGGGGGTTGGACTGAAGCTTTCTTT
TRBV4-3	TRBD2	-	TRBJ2-2	CASSQRREYPGELFF	TGCGCCAGCAGCCAACGGCGGGAGTATCCCGGGGAGCTGTTTTTT
TRBV5-1	-	-	TRBJ2-2	CASSLGREGTGELFF	TGCGCCAGCAGCTTGGGCAGGGAAGGAACCGGGGAGCTGTTTTTT
TRBV4-1	TRBD1	-	TRBJ1-3	CASSQGGTGSVGPPGNTIYF	TGCGCCAGCAGCCAAGGGGGGACAGGGTCTGTCGGGCCACCTGGAAACACCATATATTTT
TRBV7-2	-	-	TRBJ2-7	CASSLAGAGLSEQYF	TGTGCCAGCAGCTTAGCTGGGGCAGGCCTTTCCGAGCAGTACTTC
TRBV20-1	-	-	TRBJ1-2	CSAREGIGYTF	TGCAGTGCTAGAGAAGGCATCGGCTACACCTTC
TRBV10-2	-	-	TRBJ2-1	CASSGDYNEQFF	TGCGCCAGCAGTGGGGACTACAATGAGCAGTTCTTC
TRBV28	TRBD2	-	TRBJ2-7	CASSPSGGFDEQYF	TGTGCCAGCAGTCCCAGCGGGGGGTTCGACGAGCAGTACTTC
TRBV7-6	TRBD2	-	TRBJ2-7	CASSLVPPSGRYYEQYF	TGTGCCAGCAGCTTAGTCCCCCCTAGCGGGAGGTACTACGAGCAGTACTTC
TRBV29-1	TRBD1	-	TRBJ2-7	CSVDGGQAYEQYF	TGCAGCGTTGATGGTGGACAGGCCTACGAGCAGTACTTC
TRBV5-1	-	-	TRBJ2-2	CASSLDLQGKKAGELFF	TGCGCCAGCAGCTTGGATCTTCAGGGGAAAAAGGCCGGGGAGCTGTTTTTT
TRBV7-9	-	-	TRBJ2-1	CASSQSPDRIYQFF	TGTGCCAGCAGCCAAAGCCCCGACAGGATATACCAGTTCTTC
TRBV10-1	-	-	TRBJ1-1	CASSRDYTEAFF	TGCGCCAGCAGCAGGGATTACACTGAAGCTTTCTTT
TRBV5-1	TRBD2	-	TRBJ2-7	CASSLGTSGSYEQYF	TGCGCCAGCAGCTTGGGGACTAGCGGGAGTTACGAGCAGTACTTC
TRBV5-4	-	-	TRBJ1-6	CASSLEYNSPLHF	TGTGCCAGCAGCTTGGAGTATAATTCACCCCTCCACTTT
TRBV30	-	-	TRBJ2-6	CAWRGGHSGANVLTF	TGTGCCTGGAGGGGGGGACACTCTGGGGCCAACGTCCTGACTTTC
TRBV19	-	-	TRBJ2-7	CASSTLSYEQYF	TGTGCCAGTAGTACTCTCTCCTACGAGCAGTACTTC
TRBV7-9	-	-	TRBJ1-2	CASSLEWGVDGYTF	TGTGCCAGCAGCTTAGAGTGGGGGGTCGATGGCTACACCTTC
TRBV6-1	-	-	TRBJ1-2	CASKAAINYGYTF	TGTGCCAGCAAAGCAGCCATTAACTATGGCTACACCTTC
TRBV5-1	-	-	TRBJ1-5	CASSLGGDNQPQHF	TGCGCCAGCAGCTTGGGCGGTGACAATCAGCCCCAGCATTTT
TRBV6-5	TRBD2	-	TRBJ2-1	CASSYRGTSNYNEQFF	TGTGCCAGCAGTTACCGCGGGACTAGTAATTACAATGAGCAGTTCTTC
TRBV4-3	-	-	TRBJ1-4	CASSQDRGTSGALFF	TGCGCCAGCAGCCAAGATAGAGGCACGTCGGGTGCACTGTTTTTT
TRBV6-1	TRBD2	once	TRBJ2-7	CASSRTSGSSYEQYF	TGTGCCAGCAGCCGGACTAGCGGGAGCTCCTACGAGCAGTACTTC
TRBV7-2	TRBD2	-	TRBJ2-7	CASSSGGLAGYEQYF	TGTGCCAGCAGCTCGGGAGGGCTAGCGGGATACGAGCAGTACTTC
TRBV9	-	-	TRBJ2-2	CASSVGPTGELFF	TGTGCCAGCAGCGTAGGTCCCACCGGGGAGCTGTTTTTT
TRBV14	-	-	TRBJ2-6	CASSQDYLIGANVLTF	TGTGCCAGCAGCCAAGATTATCTTATCGGGGCCAACGTCCTGACTTTC
TRBV2	-	-	TRBJ1-1	CASSRLGTEAFF	TGTGCCAGCAGTCGATTGGGCACTGAAGCTTTCTTT
TRBV5-4	-	-	TRBJ2-3	CASSPGTTDTQYF	TGTGCCAGCAGCCCCGGGACCACAGATACGCAGTATTTT